The 20 T cell receptor beta chains listed next were all sequenced from one sample in a study of regulatory T cells in long-lasting Graves disease. Time point specified: newly diagnosed GD, antithyroid drugs for less than 3 months. RNA extracted from PBMCs served as the sequencing template. Through Arm-PCR of CDR3 regions and iRepertoire HTBI primers, TCR beta libraries were built. TCRdb reprocessed the multiplex PCR reads via MiXCR and lists one record per CDR3 protein. This sample has fewer than 400,000 distinct CDR3 sequences, with 15% to 20% found just once. Sequenced material: peripheral blood mononuclear cells (PBMCs), taken at new diagnosis, from a patient treated with antithyroid drugs. These receptors all come from a female donor with Graves disease.

This clonotype was seen a handful of times. A much larger clone sits a single nucleotide away, making a read error possible. Here the CDR3 reads CASRLAGVDFEQFF. In DNA form, the CDR3 reads TGTGCCAGCAGGCTAGCGGGAGTCGACTTCGAGCAGTTCTTC. The J gene is TRBJ2-1, the V gene TRBV12-3 or TRBV12-4; 10 positions match TRBD2. The CDR3 contains 14 residues. V lost 6 bases to trimming and J lost 10 bases; unmatched junction nucleotides: 9.

This clonotype was counted at least ten times. J is TRBJ2-3 and V is TRBV12-5; 8 bases are a match to TRBD1. The ends lost 1 base at V and 6 bases at J; junction bases unmatched: 12. The germline V gene has CDR1 LGHNT and CDR2 FRNRAP. The CDR3 has 17 residues. The CDR3 sequence is CASGLATGTGFQDTQYF. The CDR3 DNA reads as TGTGCTAGTGGTTTGGCAACCGGGACAGGATTTCAGGATACGCAGTATTTT.

There are many counts of this clonotype. V usage is TRBV11-3 and J usage is TRBJ1-6; tentatively, D is TRBD1 (6 bases). The V gene lost 2 bases and the J gene lost 7 bases, with 9 bases spanning the gap. This CDR3 region has 14 residues. Germline values: CDR1 SGHNT, CDR2 YENEEA. CDR3 in DNA: TGTGCCAGCAGCTTATACAGGGCCAATTCACCCCTCCACTTT. Translation gives CASSLYRANSPLHF.

In this sample, this clonotype turned up many times. CDR3 loop: CSARAGDEGETQYF. In nucleotides, the CDR3 is TGCAGTGCTCGAGCGGGAGACGAGGGAGAGACCCAGTACTTC. The rearrangement uses TRBV20-1 and TRBJ2-5, with TRBD2 matching over 8 bases. The V gene end was trimmed by 5 bases and the J gene end by 4 bases; junction bases not matched to a gene: 9. The CDR3 has 14 amino acids. The germline gives CDR1 DFQATT, CDR2 SNEGSKA (reference sequence).

This clonotype showed up many times. This sequence joins TRBV28 and TRBJ2-2; TRBD2 is a possible D gene (6 bases). The V end lost 4 bases, the J end lost 0 bases, and 9 bases lay between the germline ends. CDR3 size: 15 residues. Germline CDR1 is MDHEN and CDR2 is SYDVKM. As DNA, the CDR3 is TGTGCCAGCAGTTCCGGGGGAACGAACACCGGGGAGCTGTTTTTT. Protein product: CASSSGGTNTGELFF.

This clonotype was seen a handful of times. J is TRBJ2-7 and V is TRBV30; 8 bases agree with TRBD2. V trimming: 2 bases; J trimming: 6 bases; junction bases outside the gene matches: 3. This CDR3 has 12 amino acids. Germline V lookup: CDR1 GTSNPN, CDR2 SVGIG (reference sequence). The CDR3 loop is CAWSTGGLEQYF. The DNA for the CDR3 is TGTGCCTGGAGTACGGGAGGGCTCGAGCAGTACTTC.

This clonotype was counted many times. The junction and the germline gene differ at one end; a read error may be behind it. In DNA form, the CDR3 reads TGTGCCAGCAGCCGAAAAACAGGGGGCGATCAGCCCCAACATTTT. This gives the protein CASSRKTGGDQPQHF. The chain employs TRBV3-1 and TRBJ1-5; 9 positions agree with TRBD1. CDR3 size: 15 residues. CDR1 is LGHDT and CDR2 is YNNKEL in the germline V gene (reference sequence).

This clonotype was observed many times. The gene calls are TRBV6-2 or TRBV6-3 and TRBJ2-3; 8 positions agree with TRBD1. Germline values: CDR1 MNHEY, CDR2 SVGEGT. V trimming: 5 bases; J trimming: 4 bases; junction bases outside the gene matches: 5. CDR3 length: 14 amino acids. The CDR3 loop is CASSPTGEADTQYF. The CDR3 DNA is TGTGCCAGCAGTCCGACAGGGGAGGCAGATACGCAGTATTTT.

About this clonotype: A much larger clone differs by one base, so this may be a read error. It is unclear where the CDR3 begins or ends on the DNA, so no DNA is shown, and the CDR3 is as TCRdb lists it. This sequence joins TRBV30 and TRBJ1-2; the listed D gene, TRBD1, was not tested against the DNA. CDR1 and CDR2 from the germline V gene are GTSNPN and SVGIG (reference sequence). The CDR3 adds up to 13 amino acids, both ends counted. The CDR3 sequence: CAFGRAGGYGCTF.

This clonotype was counted at least ten times. The chain uses TRBV7-9 and TRBJ1-2; D is unresolved. CDR1 is SEHNR, CDR2 FQNEAQ, per germline (reference sequence). The CDR3 consists of 14 residues. V was cut by 2 bases and J by 4 bases, with 11 bases left in between. Here the CDR3 reads CASSLPETSYGYTF. As DNA, the CDR3 is TGTGCCAGCAGCTTACCAGAGACATCCTATGGCTACACCTTC.

This clonotype has at least ten counts. The gene calls are TRBV25-1 and TRBJ1-6; the match to TRBD1 covers 7 bases. The V gene end was trimmed by 5 bases and the J gene end by 8 bases; junction bases not matched to a gene: 9. This CDR3 spans 15 amino acids. Germline loops: CDR1 MGHDK, CDR2 SYGVNS. The CDR3 sequence is CASSLTGVVHSPLHF. For the CDR3, the DNA is TGTGCCAGCAGTCTAACAGGGGTGGTTCATTCACCCCTCCACTTT.

At least ten counts were recorded for this clonotype. The rearrangement uses TRBV24-1 and TRBJ2-5, with 7 bases aligning to TRBD2. This CDR3 is 14 amino acids long. Germline V gene sequence: CDR1 KGHDR, CDR2 SFDVKD. The ends lost 7 bases at V and 2 bases at J; junction bases unmatched: 6. In nucleotides, the CDR3 is TGTGCCACCAGCCGAGCGGGACTACAAGAGACCCAGTACTTC. This encodes CATSRAGLQETQYF.

This clonotype appeared many times. The chain links TRBV6-1 to TRBJ1-5; D possibly corresponds to TRBD1 (5 bases). Trimming shortened V by 8 bases and J by 5 bases, and 16 bases separated the two germline ends. The germline V gene encodes CDR1 MNHNS and CDR2 SASEGT. This CDR3 spans 14 amino acids. The CDR3 here is CASGGGAGDQPQHF. For the CDR3, the DNA is TGTGCCAGCGGGGGTGGGGCGGGCGATCAGCCCCAGCATTTT.

This clonotype was seen more than once but under ten times. This chain joins TRBV27 and TRBJ2-1; TRBD2 agrees at 7 bases. V was clipped by 5 bases and J by 9 bases; unmatched bases: 10. CDR3 size: 14 residues. The germline V gene has CDR1 MNHEY and CDR2 SMNVEV (reference sequence). CDR3 sequence reads: CASSPHNGEGEQFF. The CDR3 region has the DNA TGTGCCAGCAGTCCACATAACGGGGAGGGTGAGCAGTTCTTC.

This clonotype has ten or more counts. The V call is TRBV7-2, the J call TRBJ2-7; maybe TRBD2 (6 bases). The length of the CDR3 is 12 residues. From germline, CDR1 is SGHTA and CDR2 FQGNSA. The V end was cut by 8 bases, the J end by 7 bases, with 15 bases between. Written as DNA, the CDR3 is TGTGCCAGCCGAAATAGGGCGGGGGAGCAGTACTTC. Its translation: CASRNRAGEQYF.

The table lists this clonotype with many counts. CDR3 protein: CASSLGQVYGYTF. CDR3 nucleotide sequence: TGCGCCAGCAGCTTGGGACAGGTGTACGGCTACACCTTC. The chain combines TRBV5-1 with TRBJ1-2, with D perhaps TRBD1 (6 bases). Germline loops: CDR1 SGHRS, CDR2 YFSETQ. V dropped 0 bases and J dropped 8 bases, with 11 bases sitting between them. CDR3 length: 13 residues.

The V and J genes are TRBV6-1 and TRBJ1-1; D is ambiguous. V lost 7 bases and J 4 bases, leaving 10 bases between the germline ends. This CDR3 has 12 residues. Germline V gene sequence: CDR1 MNHNS, CDR2 SASEGT. The CDR3 nucleotides are TGTGCCAGCATGGGGTACGGCACTGAAGCTTTCTTT. It encodes CASMGYGTEAFF.

This clonotype was seen repeatedly, ten times or more. The chain employs TRBV12-3 or TRBV12-4 and TRBJ1-5; possible D gene TRBD1, 5 bases. The CDR3 length is 14 residues. Trimming left V 5 bases short and J 5 bases short, with 13 bases between. The DNA for the CDR3 is TGTGCCAGCAGTCGAGCGGGGGACGATCAGCCCCAGCATTTT. It encodes CASSRAGDDQPQHF.

This clonotype was recorded many times. The chain links TRBV20-1 to TRBJ2-5, with TRBD1 identical over 9 bases. The germline V gene has CDR1 DFQATT and CDR2 SNEGSKA (reference sequence). This CDR3 is 13 amino acids long. Trimming removed 6 bases from V and 9 bases from J; junction bases left unmatched: 11. CDR3 sequence (DNA): TGCAGTGCCGTGGATACAGGGGGCAGGGCCCAGTACTTC. This sequence encodes CSAVDTGGRAQYF.

This clonotype was observed at least ten times. This chain joins TRBV6-1 and TRBJ1-1; D unresolved. The CDR3 is 15 amino acids. Germline values: CDR1 MNHNS, CDR2 SASEGT. V lost 5 bases and J 0 bases, leaving 13 bases between the germline ends. The CDR3, as DNA: TGTGCCAGCAGTATGAACAGCCCCCTGAACACTGAAGCTTTCTTT. It codes for CASSMNSPLNTEAFF.